These T cell receptor beta chains were read from a single sample in a study of cytomegalovirus exposure and HLA in healthy donors. Data came from immunoSEQ multiplex PCR; TCRdb stores just in-frame clones and leaves some out. The repertoire has 100,000 to 150,000 clones, roughly 74% of them found once; the top ten carry 4% to 4.5%. Sequencing was carried out using PBMCs. The receptors come from a woman aged 45-65 years in good health and CMV-seropositive. Both conserved end residues are part of each CDR3. A D gene is named only where the DNA matches it firmly. Some rows mark clone size as missing; the rest say once, few, many or name a class of expanded clone.

>TRBJ1-5|TRBV2|TRBD1|NA
TGTGCCAGCAGTGTACAGGGGGCGGGTCAGCCCCAGCATTTT
CASSVQGAGQPQHF
>TRBJ1-3|TRBV29-1|NA|NA
TGCAGCGTTGCTTTCCAGGGAGGACAAGGAAACACCATATATTTT
CSVAFQGGQGNTIYF
>TRBJ1-2|TRBV19|TRBD1|NA
TGTGCCAGTGGGGGGCTTGACAGGGTCTATGGCTACACCTTC
CASGGLDRVYGYTF
>TRBJ1-2|TRBV11-2|TRBD1|NA
TGTGCCAGCAGCCTTTCGGGACAGGGGGAAGGCTACACCTTC
CASSLSGQGEGYTF
>TRBJ2-3|TRBV2|TRBD2|few
TGTGCCAGCAGCCAAGAGGGAGGACTAGCGGCAGATACGCAGTATTTT
CASSQEGGLAADTQYF
>TRBJ2-1|TRBV6-5|NA|NA
TGTGCCAGCAGTGGGTCGGGACTTAACAATGAGCAGTTCTTC
CASSGSGLNNEQFF
>TRBJ1-5|TRBV19|TRBD1|NA
TGTGCCAGTAGTTTCGGTGGGACAGGGGGGCATCAGCCCCAGCATTTT
CASSFGGTGGHQPQHF
>TRBJ1-1|TRBV16|NA|few
TGTGCAGACTCCCGGACTGAAGCTTTCTTT
CADSRTEAFF
>TRBJ2-5|TRBV5-6|TRBD1|once
TGTGCCAGCAGCTTGGAACCGGGACAGCGGTACCAAGAGACCCAGTACTTC
CASSLEPGQRYQETQYF
>TRBJ2-7|TRBV25-1|TRBD1|NA
TGTGCCAGCAGCCAGGGGGCACGGTACGAGCAGTACTTC
CASSQGARYEQYF
>TRBJ1-1|TRBV7-3|NA|NA
TGTGCCAGCAGGTATGACAGCGACACTGAAGCTTTCTTT
CASRYDSDTEAFF
>TRBJ1-2|TRBV7-2|TRBD1|NA
TGTGCCAGCAGTCCACAGGGGAAATATGGCTACACCTTC
CASSPQGKYGYTF
>TRBJ1-4|TRBV5-1|TRBD1|NA
TGCGCCAGCAGCCCAATCGGACAGGGGACTAATGAAAAACTGTTTTTT
CASSPIGQGTNEKLFF
>TRBJ1-1|TRBV6-5|NA|once
TGTGCCAGCACGGGGAACACTGAAGCTTTCTTT
CASTGNTEAFF
>TRBJ1-4|TRBV19|TRBD1|few
TGTGCCAGTAGTGCGGGACAGTCAACTAATGAAAAACTGTTTTTT
CASSAGQSTNEKLFF
>TRBJ1-2|TRBV27|TRBD1|NA
TGTGCCAGCCGTTCATTTGACAGGGGAGGTCACGGCTACACCTTC
CASRSFDRGGHGYTF
>TRBJ2-3|TRBV18|TRBD2|NA
TGTGCCAGCTCGCTCACTAGCGGGCAAGGATCTAGCACAGATACGCAGTATTTT
CASSLTSGQGSSTDTQYF
>TRBJ2-3|TRBV5-1|NA|NA
TGCGCCAGCAGCTTGGCCGGGGGGCTCCCAGATACGCAGTATTTT
CASSLAGGLPDTQYF
>TRBJ2-5|TRBV15|TRBD2|few
TGTGCCACCTGGACTAGCGGGGGGGCCTTTGAGACCCAGTACTTC
CATWTSGGAFETQYF
>TRBJ2-3|TRBV19|NA|once
TGTGCCAGTAGTAGGTGGGGGGAAGATACGCAGTATTTT
CASSRWGEDTQYF
>TRBJ2-7|TRBV28|TRBD1|NA
TGTGCCAGCAGTGGACAGGCTCCCTACGAGCAGTACTTC
CASSGQAPYEQYF
>TRBJ1-2|TRBV7-9|TRBD1|NA
TGTGCCAGCGCCCGGGACAGGGGGATCGGTGGCTACACCTTC
CASARDRGIGGYTF
>TRBJ2-1|TRBV5-8|TRBD2|many
TGTGCCAGCAGCTTTTTTAGGGGTGCGGGGGGCCTCAATGAGCAGTTCTTC
CASSFFRGAGGLNEQFF
>TRBJ1-6|TRBV5-3|TRBD1|NA
TGTGCCAGAAGCAGACCACAACCCAACAGGGGTATACGAAATTCACCCCTCCACTTT
CARSRPQPNRGIRNSPLHF
>TRBJ2-7|TRBV27|NA|few
TGTGCCAGCCTCAGGCAGGGCGGCTACGAGCAGTACTTC
CASLRQGGYEQYF